This T cell receptor (beta chain) derives from a study of CD8 T cells in ankylosing spondylitis. Study-wide points: Seemingly characteristic of ankylosing spondylitis blood was a TCR beta motif consisting of 7 or 8 highly homologous variants. Past research had described some motif variants in reactive arthritis synovial fluid and blood.

Germline loops: CDR1 DFQATT, CDR2 SNEGSKA (reference sequence). Germline trimming cut 6 bases from V and 5 bases from J; bases unmatched to any gene: 7. The CDR3 runs 13 residues. A single record per CDR3 protein comes from TCRdb applying MiXCR to the 5' RACE reads. Here the sample spans around 17,000 distinct CDR3 sequences, over 7% being singletons. This clonotype was observed at least ten times. Its antigen is undetermined. The chain uses TRBV20-1 and TRBJ2-3, with 8 bases matching TRBD2. Sequencing was carried out using blood. The sequence derives from a male donor with ankylosing spondylitis or in good health (not recorded which). The CDR3 coding sequence is TGCAGTGCCGAGGGACTAGAGGAAGATACGCAGTATTTT. It translates to CSAEGLEEDTQYF.